This T cell receptor (beta chain) was sequenced in a study of PD-L1 blockade in urothelial cancer. Study in general: Males with bladder-origin urothelial cancer made up about nine tenths of the roughly 29 patients.

Sample time point: peripheral blood 6 weeks after treatment start. V was cut by 0 bases and J by 6 bases, with 18 bases left in between. CDR3 size: 16 residues. Germline V gives CDR1 LGHNA, CDR2 YSLEER. Method: immunoSEQ multiplex PCR; TCRdb's copy keeps in-frame clones and lacks some. The sample has some 110,000 clones; more than 85% are singletons. The clonotype was recovered from a man aged 55-75 years with urothelial cancer. This chain joins TRBV4-3 and TRBJ2-7; D is perhaps TRBD1 (5 bases). The sequencing here drew on PBMCs, taken around atezolizumab (anti-PD-L1) treatment. The CDR3, as DNA: TGCGCCAGCAGCCAAGATGTCCGGACAAGCCTCTCCGAGCAGTACTTC. Its protein is CASSQDVRTSLSEQYF.